The clone carrying this T cell receptor (beta chain) was observed at least ten times. What it recognizes is unknown. This sample is drawn from a study of T cells in Graves' hyperthyroidism and ophthalmopathy. Overall study findings and caveats: Ophthalmopathy and stable hyperthyroidism were told apart by a 13 V-J model. The majority of expanded thyroid clonotypes above 0.001 also appeared in blood. Onset of ophthalmopathy came a median roughly 6.5 months after the model predicted it.

RNA transcripts yielded amplified TCR beta CDR3 regions. TCR CDR3 regions were first amplified by RT-PCR with HTBI primers. TCRdb ran MiXCR on the multiplex PCR reads and lists one entry per CDR3 protein. The sample comprises approximately 320,000 distinct CDR3 sequences, 16% of which are singletons, and around 34% rests with the top ten. The germline CDR1 and CDR2 sequences are KGHSH and LQKENI. V was pared by 2 bases and J by 3 bases, with 3 bases of the junction left unmatched. The CDR3 covers 14 residues. The J gene is TRBJ1-2, the V gene TRBV18; 7 nucleotides line up with TRBD1. Sequences were obtained from blood. This receptor was obtained from a man between 25 and 39 years old with Graves' hyperthyroidism. CDR3 nucleotides: TGTGCCAGCTCACCAAACAGGGGCGACTATGGCTACACCTTC. This sequence encodes CASSPNRGDYGYTF.